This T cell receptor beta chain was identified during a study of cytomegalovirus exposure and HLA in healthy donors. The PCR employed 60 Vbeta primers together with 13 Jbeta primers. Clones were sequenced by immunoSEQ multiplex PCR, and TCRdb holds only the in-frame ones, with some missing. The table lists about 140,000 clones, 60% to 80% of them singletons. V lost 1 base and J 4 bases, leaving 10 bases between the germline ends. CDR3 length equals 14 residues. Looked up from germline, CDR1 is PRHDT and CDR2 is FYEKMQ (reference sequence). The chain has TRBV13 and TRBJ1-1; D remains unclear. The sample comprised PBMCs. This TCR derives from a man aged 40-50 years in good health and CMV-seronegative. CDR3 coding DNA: TGTGCCAGCAGCTTAGTGCGGAGGAGCACTGAAGCTTTCTTT. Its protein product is CASSLVRRSTEAFF.